Listed here are 2 T cell receptor beta chains from one sample, sequenced in a study of cytomegalovirus exposure and HLA in healthy donors (dated by TCRdb to the late 2010s). The library was built by means of the immunoSEQ multiplex PCR assay. For the multiplex PCR, a mixture combining 60 forward primers for TCR Vbeta segments and 13 reverse primers for TCR Jbeta segments was used. TCRdb limited this immuneACCESS table to in-frame rearrangements with V and J called. A share of clones is missing; checked studies link under half to unresolved V genes, and the rest is unexplained. The sample contains fewer than 140,000 clones, roughly 80% of them found a single time. Approximately 3.7% of the sample is taken by the ten largest. The specimen sequenced was PBMCs. These receptors were collected from a man aged 60 to 69 in good health and CMV-seronegative.

The CDR3 region has the DNA TGTGCCAGCAGCTCCGGGACAGGGGCTTTCCGCACAGATACGCAGTATTTT. Its translation: CASSSGTGAFRTDTQYF. This chain connects TRBV28 to TRBJ2-3, with 10 bases lining up with TRBD1. CDR1 is MDHEN and CDR2 is SYDVKM in the germline V gene. V lost 6 bases to trimming and J lost 1 base; unmatched junction nucleotides: 10. The CDR3 is 17 residues long. The entire variable domain, with the rest obtained from reference TRBV28 and TRBJ2-3, is as follows: DVKVTQSSRYLVKRTGEKVFLECVQDMDHENMFWYRQDPGLGLRLIYFSYDVKMKEKGDIPEGYSVSREKKERFSLILESASTNQTSMYLCASSSGTGAFRTDTQYFGPGTRLTVL.

In its sample, this clone was seen a few times. The chain recombines TRBV9 with TRBJ1-1; D is perhaps TRBD1 (6 bases). The V end was cut by 2 bases, the J end by 7 bases, with 12 bases between. CDR3 length: 13 residues. Germline CDR1 is SGDLS and CDR2 is YYNGEE. This CDR3 reads CASSVQGQGEAFF. CDR3 coding DNA: TGTGCCAGCAGCGTGCAGGGGCAAGGTGAAGCTTTCTTT. The complete variable domain, with remaining parts taken from reference TRBV9 and TRBJ1-1, reads DSGVTQTPKHLITATGQRVTLRCSPRSGDLSVYWYQQSLDQGLQFLIQYYNGEERAKGNILERFSAQQFPDLHSELNLSSLELGDSALYFCASSVQGQGEAFFGQGTRLTVV.